These T cell receptor beta chains were read from a single sample in a study of molecular identifiers for immune sequencing clone quantification. TCRdb used MiXCR to reprocess the PCR reads, holding one entry per CDR3 protein. Among approximately 630,000 distinct CDR3 sequences listed, roughly 27% were seen once. The sequenced sample was naive CD8+ T cells from blood, with Jurkat cell RNA spiked in. Every receptor here comes from a human donor in good health. Some libraries in this study had Jurkat cell RNA spiked in. Each CDR3 is given with its conserved first and last residue. Each record gives: CDR3 length, J gene, V gene, D gene, clone size, CDR3 DNA, CDR3 protein. The D gene is left open where the match is weak. Only some rows state a clone size, as once, few, many or a class for expanded clones.

len: 10
j_gene: TRBJ2-7
v_gene: TRBV7-9
d_gene: NA
abundance: NA
CDR3nt: TGTGCCCGCCGCCCCGTAGATACGTACTTC
CDR3aa: CARRPVDTYF

len: 13
j_gene: TRBJ1-1
v_gene: TRBV27
d_gene: TRBD1
abundance: many
CDR3nt: TGTGCCAGCAGCTTGACAGGGGGCACTGAAGCTTTCTTT
CDR3aa: CASSLTGGTEAFF

len: 14
j_gene: TRBJ2-7
v_gene: TRBV7-9
d_gene: NA
abundance: NA
CDR3nt: TGTGCCAGCAGCTTAGGGGTCACAAACTACGAGCAGTACTTC
CDR3aa: CASSLGVTNYEQYF

len: 13
j_gene: TRBJ2-7
v_gene: TRBV18
d_gene: NA
abundance: NA
CDR3nt: TGTGCCAGCTCACCACCGTGGAGCGGCGAGCAGTACTTC
CDR3aa: CASSPPWSGEQYF

len: 15
j_gene: TRBJ1-5
v_gene: TRBV5-8
d_gene: TRBD1
abundance: many
CDR3nt: TGTGCCAGCAGTCCCGGGACAGGGGTGTATCAGCCCCAGCATTTT
CDR3aa: CASSPGTGVYQPQHF

len: 14
j_gene: TRBJ2-1
v_gene: TRBV15
d_gene: NA
abundance: NA
CDR3nt: TGTGCCGCCAGCAGAGATGACAGGTACAATGAGCAGTTCTTC
CDR3aa: CAASRDDRYNEQFF

len: 12
j_gene: TRBJ2-3
v_gene: TRBV13
d_gene: NA
abundance: few
CDR3nt: TGTGCCAGCAGCTCGGGGAAGGATACGCAGTATTTT
CDR3aa: CASSSGKDTQYF

len: 15
j_gene: TRBJ2-1
v_gene: TRBV6-5
d_gene: NA
abundance: few
CDR3nt: TGTGCCAGCAGCCGGGGACGGTCGGGATACAATGAGCAGTTCTTC
CDR3aa: CASSRGRSGYNEQFF

len: 15
j_gene: TRBJ1-1
v_gene: TRBV27
d_gene: NA
abundance: NA
CDR3nt: TGTGCCAGCAGTTTATTTGGGGACATGAACACTGAAGCTTTCTTT
CDR3aa: CASSLFGDMNTEAFF

len: 13
j_gene: TRBJ2-3
v_gene: TRBV27
d_gene: NA
abundance: many
CDR3nt: TGTGCCAGCAGCAGACTCTTAGCAGATACGCAGTATTTT
CDR3aa: CASSRLLADTQYF

len: 14
j_gene: TRBJ2-7
v_gene: TRBV27
d_gene: NA
abundance: NA
CDR3nt: TGTGCCAGCAGTTTACTGGACCGTTTGTGGGAGCAGTACTTC
CDR3aa: CASSLLDRLWEQYF

len: 12
j_gene: TRBJ2-5
v_gene: TRBV29-1
d_gene: NA
abundance: many
CDR3nt: TGCAGCGTTGAGTACAGAGGAGAGACCCAGTACTTC
CDR3aa: CSVEYRGETQYF

len: 14
j_gene: TRBJ2-7
v_gene: TRBV7-2
d_gene: NA
abundance: NA
CDR3nt: TGTGCCAGCAGTCTTAGTGGGTATACCTACGAGCAGTACTTC
CDR3aa: CASSLSGYTYEQYF

len: 16
j_gene: TRBJ1-5
v_gene: TRBV3-1
d_gene: NA
abundance: NA
CDR3nt: TGTGCCAGCAGCCACGGAAGGGGGGCCTACAATCAGCCCCAGCATTTT
CDR3aa: CASSHGRGAYNQPQHF

len: 15
j_gene: TRBJ2-1
v_gene: TRBV6-5
d_gene: TRBD2
abundance: NA
CDR3nt: TGTGCCAGCAGGGAAATAGCGGGGGCATACAATGAGCAGTTCTTC
CDR3aa: CASREIAGAYNEQFF

len: 16
j_gene: TRBJ1-3
v_gene: TRBV27
d_gene: TRBD1
abundance: NA
CDR3nt: TGTGCCAGCAGTTTAATAGGGGGCTACTCTGGAAACACCATATATTTT
CDR3aa: CASSLIGGYSGNTIYF

len: 15
j_gene: TRBJ2-4
v_gene: TRBV6-1
d_gene: NA
abundance: few
CDR3nt: TGTGCCAGCAGTGATACGGGAATAGCCAAAAACATTCAGTACTTC
CDR3aa: CASSDTGIAKNIQYF

len: 12
j_gene: TRBJ2-5
v_gene: TRBV7-9
d_gene: NA
abundance: many
CDR3nt: TGTGCCAGCAGCTTAGTGATCGAGACCCAGTACTTC
CDR3aa: CASSLVIETQYF

len: 13
j_gene: TRBJ2-7
v_gene: TRBV2
d_gene: TRBD2
abundance: NA
CDR3nt: TGTGCCAGCCAGGGAGGGCCGTCCTACGAGCAGTACTTC
CDR3aa: CASQGGPSYEQYF

len: 16
j_gene: TRBJ2-7
v_gene: TRBV11-2
d_gene: NA
abundance: many
CDR3nt: TGTGCCAGCAGCCCTCCGGGGTTCGGGCCCTCCTACGAGCAGTACTTC
CDR3aa: CASSPPGFGPSYEQYF

len: 13
j_gene: TRBJ1-1
v_gene: TRBV7-9
d_gene: NA
abundance: many
CDR3nt: TGTGCCAGCAGCTTAGGGGCCGCGCGGGTAGCTTTCTTT
CDR3aa: CASSLGAARVAFF

len: 14
j_gene: TRBJ1-5
v_gene: TRBV7-6
d_gene: NA
abundance: many
CDR3nt: TGTGCCAGCAGCCCGACAAGGAGCAATCAGCCCCAGCATTTT
CDR3aa: CASSPTRSNQPQHF

len: 15
j_gene: TRBJ1-2
v_gene: TRBV24-1
d_gene: TRBD1
abundance: NA
CDR3nt: TGTGCCACCAGTGACGGGACAGCCTCCAACTATGGCTACACCTTC
CDR3aa: CATSDGTASNYGYTF

len: 14
j_gene: TRBJ2-2
v_gene: TRBV6-5
d_gene: NA
abundance: NA
CDR3nt: TGTGCCAGCGGGCCCGGGGCGTACACCGGGGAGCTGTTTTTT
CDR3aa: CASGPGAYTGELFF

len: 15
j_gene: TRBJ2-4
v_gene: TRBV19
d_gene: NA
abundance: few
CDR3nt: TGTGCCAGTAGTGCCCAGGGGGGTCCCAAAAACATTCAGTACTTC
CDR3aa: CASSAQGGPKNIQYF

len: 13
j_gene: TRBJ2-7
v_gene: TRBV15
d_gene: NA
abundance: NA
CDR3nt: TGTGCCACCAGCATGTGGGGGGTCCACGAGCAGTACTTC
CDR3aa: CATSMWGVHEQYF

len: 14
j_gene: TRBJ2-4
v_gene: TRBV19
d_gene: NA
abundance: many
CDR3nt: TGTGCCAGTAGTATAGGAGGAGACGAAAACATTCAGTACTTC
CDR3aa: CASSIGGDENIQYF

len: 19
j_gene: TRBJ1-1
v_gene: TRBV21-1
d_gene: NA
abundance: NA
CDR3nt: TGTGCCAGCAGCAGCCGGCATGGAAACAGGCCTATAATGAACACTGAAGCTTTCTTT
CDR3aa: CASSSRHGNRPIMNTEAFF

len: 12
j_gene: TRBJ2-2
v_gene: TRBV27
d_gene: NA
abundance: many
CDR3nt: TGTGCCAGCAGTACAGTCACCGGGGAGCTGTTTTTT
CDR3aa: CASSTVTGELFF

len: 15
j_gene: TRBJ2-7
v_gene: TRBV7-3
d_gene: NA
abundance: NA
CDR3nt: TGTGCCAGCAGCTTATTTTCAGGGTTCCCCTACGAGCAGTACTTC
CDR3aa: CASSLFSGFPYEQYF

len: 15
j_gene: TRBJ1-5
v_gene: TRBV6-5
d_gene: NA
abundance: NA
CDR3nt: TGTGCCAGCAGCTTAGTCAGAAATAGCAATCAGCCCCAGCATTTT
CDR3aa: CASSLVRNSNQPQHF

len: 15
j_gene: TRBJ2-7
v_gene: TRBV2
d_gene: TRBD1
abundance: NA
CDR3nt: TGTGCCAGCATTGAAGCCGGGACAGGGGGCTACGAGCAGTACTTC
CDR3aa: CASIEAGTGGYEQYF

len: 17
j_gene: TRBJ2-1
v_gene: TRBV7-4
d_gene: NA
abundance: NA
CDR3nt: TGTGCCAGCAGCCCACGCGCAGGACAGTGGTATTACAATGAGCAGTTCTTC
CDR3aa: CASSPRAGQWYYNEQFF